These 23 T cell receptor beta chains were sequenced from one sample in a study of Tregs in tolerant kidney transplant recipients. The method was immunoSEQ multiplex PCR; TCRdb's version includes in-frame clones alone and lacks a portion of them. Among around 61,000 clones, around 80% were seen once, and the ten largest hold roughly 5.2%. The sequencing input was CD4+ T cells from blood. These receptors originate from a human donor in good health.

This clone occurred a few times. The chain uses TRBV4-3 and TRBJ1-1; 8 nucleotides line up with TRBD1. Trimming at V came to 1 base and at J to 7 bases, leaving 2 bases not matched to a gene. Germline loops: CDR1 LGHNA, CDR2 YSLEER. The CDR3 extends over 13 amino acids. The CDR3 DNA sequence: TGCGCCAGCAGCCAAGGACAGGGGATTGAAGCTTTCTTT. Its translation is CASSQGQGIEAFF.

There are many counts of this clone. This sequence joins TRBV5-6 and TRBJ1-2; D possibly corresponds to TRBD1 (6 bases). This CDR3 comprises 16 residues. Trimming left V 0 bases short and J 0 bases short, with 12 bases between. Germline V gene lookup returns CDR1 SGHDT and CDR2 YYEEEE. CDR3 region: CASSLDRDNPNYGYTF. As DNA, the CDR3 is TGTGCCAGCAGCTTGGACCGGGACAACCCTAACTATGGCTACACCTTC.

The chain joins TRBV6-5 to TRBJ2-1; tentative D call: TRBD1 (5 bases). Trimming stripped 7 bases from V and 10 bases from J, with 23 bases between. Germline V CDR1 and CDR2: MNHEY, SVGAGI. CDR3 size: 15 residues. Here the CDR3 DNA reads TGTGCCAGCACCACCCCCCAGGGTGGCTGGAAGGAGCAGTTCTTC. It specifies CASTTPQGGWKEQFF.

CDR3 sequence reads: CASSSRLAPDTQYF. CDR3 nucleotide sequence: TGTGCCAGCTCATCCAGACTAGCCCCAGATACGCAGTATTTT. V and J are TRBV18 and TRBJ2-3; 7 bases are a match to TRBD2. Germline V gene sequence: CDR1 KGHSH, CDR2 LQKENI. Unmatched junction bases numbered 6, after V lost 5 bases and J lost 4 bases. This CDR3 region has 14 residues.

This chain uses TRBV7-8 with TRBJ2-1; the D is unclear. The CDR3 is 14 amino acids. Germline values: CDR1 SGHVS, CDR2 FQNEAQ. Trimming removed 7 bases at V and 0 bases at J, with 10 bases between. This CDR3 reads CASTRSSSYNEQFF. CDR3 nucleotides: TGTGCCAGCACTCGGAGTAGCTCCTACAATGAGCAGTTCTTC.

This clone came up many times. Written as DNA, the CDR3 is TGTGCCAGCAGCGTGGGCCATACGCAGTATTTT. It encodes CASSVGHTQYF. The rearrangement joins TRBV7-9 to TRBJ2-3; D remains ambiguous. The germline V gene has CDR1 SEHNR and CDR2 FQNEAQ (reference sequence). Trimming removed 5 bases at V and 7 bases at J, with 7 bases between. The CDR3 runs to 11 residues.

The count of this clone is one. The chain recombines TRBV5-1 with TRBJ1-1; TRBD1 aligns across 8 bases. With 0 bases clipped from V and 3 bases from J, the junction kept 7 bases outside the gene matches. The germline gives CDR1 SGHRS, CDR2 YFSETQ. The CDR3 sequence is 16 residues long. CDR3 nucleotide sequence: TGCGCCAGCAGCTTGGGCTCAGGGGGCCCGTACACTGAAGCTTTCTTT. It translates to CASSLGSGGPYTEAFF.

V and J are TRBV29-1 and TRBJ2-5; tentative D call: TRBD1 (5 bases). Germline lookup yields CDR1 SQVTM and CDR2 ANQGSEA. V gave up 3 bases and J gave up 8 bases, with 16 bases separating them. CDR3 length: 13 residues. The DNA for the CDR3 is TGCAGCGTTGAGCCACAGGCCCCTGGAACCCAGTACTTC. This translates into CSVEPQAPGTQYF. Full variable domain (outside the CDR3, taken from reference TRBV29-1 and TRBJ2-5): SAVISQKPSRDICQRGTSLTIQCQVDSQVTMMFWYRQQPGQSLTLIATANQGSEATYESGFVIDKFPISRPNLTFSTLTVSNMSPEDSSIYLCSVEPQAPGTQYFGPGTRLLVL.

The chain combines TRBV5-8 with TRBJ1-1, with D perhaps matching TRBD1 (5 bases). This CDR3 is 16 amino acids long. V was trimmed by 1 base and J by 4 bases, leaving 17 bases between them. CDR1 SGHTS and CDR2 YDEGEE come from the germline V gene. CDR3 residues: CASSLIGRGWGTEAFF. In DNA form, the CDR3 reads TGTGCCAGCAGCTTGATTGGTCGGGGCTGGGGCACTGAAGCTTTCTTT.

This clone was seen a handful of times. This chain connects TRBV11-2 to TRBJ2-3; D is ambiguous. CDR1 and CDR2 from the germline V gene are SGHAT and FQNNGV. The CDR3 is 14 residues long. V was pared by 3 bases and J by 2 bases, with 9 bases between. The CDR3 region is CASSFKVPTDTQYF. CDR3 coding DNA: TGTGCCAGCAGCTTCAAAGTCCCCACAGATACGCAGTATTTT.

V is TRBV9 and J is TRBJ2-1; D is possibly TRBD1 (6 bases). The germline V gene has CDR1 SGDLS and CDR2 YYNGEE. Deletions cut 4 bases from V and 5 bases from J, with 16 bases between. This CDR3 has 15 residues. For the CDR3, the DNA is TGTGCCAGCAGCCCCTCCCCGGGACACAACAATGAGCAGTTCTTC. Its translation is CASSPSPGHNNEQFF.

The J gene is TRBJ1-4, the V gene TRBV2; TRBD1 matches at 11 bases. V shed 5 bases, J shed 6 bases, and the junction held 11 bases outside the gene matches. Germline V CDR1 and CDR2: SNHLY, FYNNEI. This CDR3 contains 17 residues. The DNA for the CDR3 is TGTGCCAGCAGTCGTAACTCCGGACAGGGGGCAGATGAAAAACTGTTTTTT. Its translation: CASSRNSGQGADEKLFF.

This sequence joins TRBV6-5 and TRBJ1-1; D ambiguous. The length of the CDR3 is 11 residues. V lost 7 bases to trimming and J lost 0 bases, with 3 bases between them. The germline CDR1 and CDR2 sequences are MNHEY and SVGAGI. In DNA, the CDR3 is TGTGCCAGCACTATGAACACTGAAGCTTTCTTT. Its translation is CASTMNTEAFF.

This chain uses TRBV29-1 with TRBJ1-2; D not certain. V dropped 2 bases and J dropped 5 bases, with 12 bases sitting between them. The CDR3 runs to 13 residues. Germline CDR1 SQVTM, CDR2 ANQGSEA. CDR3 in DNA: TGCAGCGTTGAAAAGAGGATGGTTTATGGCTACACCTTC. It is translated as CSVEKRMVYGYTF.

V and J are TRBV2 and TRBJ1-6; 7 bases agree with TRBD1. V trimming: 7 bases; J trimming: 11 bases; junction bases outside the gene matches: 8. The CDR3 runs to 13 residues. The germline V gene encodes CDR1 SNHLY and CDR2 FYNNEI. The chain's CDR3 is CASTWDSLTPLHF. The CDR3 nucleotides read TGTGCCAGCACGTGGGACAGTTTGACACCCCTCCACTTT.

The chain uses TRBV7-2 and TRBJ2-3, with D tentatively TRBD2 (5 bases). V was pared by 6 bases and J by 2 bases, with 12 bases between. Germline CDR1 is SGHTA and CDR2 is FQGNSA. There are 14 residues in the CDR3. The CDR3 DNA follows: TGTGCCAGCAGGTCCGCTAGCCTCACAGATACGCAGTATTTT. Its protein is CASRSASLTDTQYF.

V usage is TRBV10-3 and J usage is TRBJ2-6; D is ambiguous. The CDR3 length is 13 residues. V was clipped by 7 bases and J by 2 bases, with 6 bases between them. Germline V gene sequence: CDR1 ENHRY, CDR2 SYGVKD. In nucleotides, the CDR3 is TGTGCCATCAATCAAGCTGGGGCCAACGTCCTGACTTTC. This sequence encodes CAINQAGANVLTF.

CDR3 loop: CASSSPGAVETQYF. The DNA for the CDR3 is TGTGCCAGCAGCTCCCCCGGGGCCGTAGAGACCCAGTACTTC. The chain links TRBV9 to TRBJ2-5; D could derive from TRBD1 or TRBD2 (5 bases each). This CDR3 spans 14 amino acids. V was shortened by 4 bases and J by 4 bases, with 14 bases between the two germline ends. The germline CDR1 and CDR2 sequences are SGDLS and YYNGEE.

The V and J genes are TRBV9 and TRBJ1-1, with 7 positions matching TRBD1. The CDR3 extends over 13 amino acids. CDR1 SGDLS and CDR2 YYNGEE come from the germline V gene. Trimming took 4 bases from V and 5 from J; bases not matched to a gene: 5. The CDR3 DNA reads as TGTGCCAGCAGCCAGGGGGGGTATACTGAAGCTTTCTTT. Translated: CASSQGGYTEAFF.

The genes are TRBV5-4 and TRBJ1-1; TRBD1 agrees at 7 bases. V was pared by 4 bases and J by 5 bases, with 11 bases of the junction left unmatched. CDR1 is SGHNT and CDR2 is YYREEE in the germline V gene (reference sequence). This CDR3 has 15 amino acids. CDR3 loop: CASSQPGQGGTEAFF. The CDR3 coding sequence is TGTGCCAGCAGCCAACCAGGGCAGGGGGGAACTGAAGCTTTCTTT. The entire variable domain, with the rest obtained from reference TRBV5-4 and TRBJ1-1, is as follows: ETGVTQSPTHLIKTRGQQVTLRCSSQSGHNTVSWYQQALGQGPQFIFQYYREEENGRGNFPPRFSGLQFPNYSSELNVNALELDDSALYLCASSQPGQGGTEAFFGQGTRLTVV.

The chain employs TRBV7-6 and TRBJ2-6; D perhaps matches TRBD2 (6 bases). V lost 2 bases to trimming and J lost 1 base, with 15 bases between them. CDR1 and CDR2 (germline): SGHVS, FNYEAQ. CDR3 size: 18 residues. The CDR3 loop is CASSLWKRGGSGANVLTF. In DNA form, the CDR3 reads TGTGCCAGCAGCTTATGGAAAAGGGGAGGTTCTGGGGCCAACGTCCTGACTTTC.

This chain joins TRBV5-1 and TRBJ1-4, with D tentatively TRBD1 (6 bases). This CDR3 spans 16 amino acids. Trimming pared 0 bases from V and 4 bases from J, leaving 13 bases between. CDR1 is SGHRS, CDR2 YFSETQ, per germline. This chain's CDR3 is CASSLERQGLNEKLFF. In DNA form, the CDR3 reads TGCGCCAGCAGCTTGGAGCGGCAGGGGCTTAATGAAAAACTGTTTTTT.

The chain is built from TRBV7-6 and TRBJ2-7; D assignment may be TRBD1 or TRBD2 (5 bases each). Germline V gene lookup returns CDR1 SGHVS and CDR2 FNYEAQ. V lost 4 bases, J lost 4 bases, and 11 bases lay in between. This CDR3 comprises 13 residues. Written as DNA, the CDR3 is TGTGCCAGCAGCTGGGGGACGGAGTACGAGCAGTACTTC. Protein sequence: CASSWGTEYEQYF.